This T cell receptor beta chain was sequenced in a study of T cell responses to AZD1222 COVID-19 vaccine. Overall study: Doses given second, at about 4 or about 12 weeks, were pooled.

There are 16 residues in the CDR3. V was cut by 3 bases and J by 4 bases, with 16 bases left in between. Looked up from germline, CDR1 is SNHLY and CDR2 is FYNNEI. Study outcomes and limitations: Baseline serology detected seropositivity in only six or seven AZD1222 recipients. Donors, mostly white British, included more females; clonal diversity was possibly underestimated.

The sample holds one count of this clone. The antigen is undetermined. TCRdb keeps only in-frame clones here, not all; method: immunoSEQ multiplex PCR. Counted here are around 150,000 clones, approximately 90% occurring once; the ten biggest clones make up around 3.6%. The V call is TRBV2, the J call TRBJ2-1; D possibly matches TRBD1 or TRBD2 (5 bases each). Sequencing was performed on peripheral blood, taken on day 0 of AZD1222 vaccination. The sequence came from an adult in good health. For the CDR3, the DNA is TGTGCCAGCAGTGATGGCATCGGGGACGGTTACAATGAGCAGTTCTTC. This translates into CASSDGIGDGYNEQFF.